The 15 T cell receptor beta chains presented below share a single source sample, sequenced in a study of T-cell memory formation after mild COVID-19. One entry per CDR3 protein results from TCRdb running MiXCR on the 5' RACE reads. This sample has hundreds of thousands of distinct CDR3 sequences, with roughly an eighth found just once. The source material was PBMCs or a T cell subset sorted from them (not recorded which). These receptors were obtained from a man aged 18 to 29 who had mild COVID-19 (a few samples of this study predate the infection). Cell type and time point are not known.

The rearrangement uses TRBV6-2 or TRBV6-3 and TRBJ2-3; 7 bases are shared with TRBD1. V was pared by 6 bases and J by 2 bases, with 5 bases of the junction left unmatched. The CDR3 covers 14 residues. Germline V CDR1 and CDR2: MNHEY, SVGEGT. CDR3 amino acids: CASSWGQPTDTQYF. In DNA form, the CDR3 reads TGTGCCAGCAGCTGGGGACAGCCCACAGATACGCAGTATTTT.

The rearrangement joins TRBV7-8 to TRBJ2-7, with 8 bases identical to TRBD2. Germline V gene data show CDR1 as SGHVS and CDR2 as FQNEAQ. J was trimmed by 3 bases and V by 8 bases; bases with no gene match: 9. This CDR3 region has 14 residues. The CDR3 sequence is CASVEAGENYEQYF. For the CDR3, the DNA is TGTGCCAGCGTCGAAGCGGGGGAGAACTACGAGCAGTACTTC.

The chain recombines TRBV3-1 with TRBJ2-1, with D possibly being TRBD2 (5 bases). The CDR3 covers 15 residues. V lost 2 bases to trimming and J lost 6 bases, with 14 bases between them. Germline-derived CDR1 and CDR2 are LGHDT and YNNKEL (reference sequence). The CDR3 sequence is CASSQKLREPNEQFF. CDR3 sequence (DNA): TGTGCCAGCAGCCAAAAGTTGAGGGAACCCAATGAGCAGTTCTTC.

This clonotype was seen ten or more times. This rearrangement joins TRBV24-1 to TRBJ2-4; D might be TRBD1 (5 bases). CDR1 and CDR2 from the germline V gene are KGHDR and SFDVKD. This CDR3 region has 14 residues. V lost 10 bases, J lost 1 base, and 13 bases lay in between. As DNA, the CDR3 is TGTGCCACTTCGAGCAGGGCCGCCAAAAACATTCAGTACTTC. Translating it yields CATSSRAAKNIQYF.

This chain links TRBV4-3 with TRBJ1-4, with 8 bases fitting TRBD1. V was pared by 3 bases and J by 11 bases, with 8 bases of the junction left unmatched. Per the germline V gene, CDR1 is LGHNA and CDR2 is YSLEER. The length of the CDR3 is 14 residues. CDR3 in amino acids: CASSQRTGRNKLFF. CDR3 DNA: TGCGCCAGCAGCCAGAGGACAGGGAGAAATAAACTGTTTTTT.

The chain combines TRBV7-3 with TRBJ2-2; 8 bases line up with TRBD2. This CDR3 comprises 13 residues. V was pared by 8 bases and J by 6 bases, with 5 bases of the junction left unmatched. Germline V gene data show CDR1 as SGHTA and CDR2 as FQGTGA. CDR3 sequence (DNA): TGTGCCAGCGCGGCGGGGGGTTCCGGGGAGCTGTTTTTT. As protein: CASAAGGSGELFF.

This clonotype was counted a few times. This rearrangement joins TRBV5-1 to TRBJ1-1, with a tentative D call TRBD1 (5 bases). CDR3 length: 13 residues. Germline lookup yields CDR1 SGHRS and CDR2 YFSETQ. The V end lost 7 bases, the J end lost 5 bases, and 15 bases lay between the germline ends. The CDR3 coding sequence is TGCGCCAGCCGTGACCAGGGAGCGACTGAAGCTTTCTTT. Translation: CASRDQGATEAFF.

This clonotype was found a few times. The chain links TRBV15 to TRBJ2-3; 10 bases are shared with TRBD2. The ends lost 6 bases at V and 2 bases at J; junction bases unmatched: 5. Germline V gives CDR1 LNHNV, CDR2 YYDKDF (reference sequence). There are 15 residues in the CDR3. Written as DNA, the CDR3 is TGTGCCACCAGTGGGACTAGCGAACCCACAGATACGCAGTATTTT. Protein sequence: CATSGTSEPTDTQYF.

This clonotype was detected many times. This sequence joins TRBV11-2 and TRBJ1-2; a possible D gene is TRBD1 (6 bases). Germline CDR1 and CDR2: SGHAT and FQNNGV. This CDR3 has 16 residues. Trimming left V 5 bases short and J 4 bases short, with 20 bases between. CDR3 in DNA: TGTGCCAGCAGCGCAGCAGGGGACGGCGGGATCTATGGCTACACCTTC. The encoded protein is CASSAAGDGGIYGYTF. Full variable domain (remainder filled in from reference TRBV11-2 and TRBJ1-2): EAGVAQSPRYKIIEKRQSVAFWCNPISGHATLYWYQQILGQGPKLLIQFQNNGVVDDSQLPKDRFSAERLKGVDSTLKIQPAKLEDSAVYLCASSAAGDGGIYGYTFGSGTRLTVV.

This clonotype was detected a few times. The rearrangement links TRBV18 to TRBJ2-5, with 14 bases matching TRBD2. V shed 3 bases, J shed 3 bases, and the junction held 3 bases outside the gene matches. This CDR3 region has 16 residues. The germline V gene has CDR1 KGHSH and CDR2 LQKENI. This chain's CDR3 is CASSPPTSGGEETQYF. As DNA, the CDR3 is TGTGCCAGCTCACCCCCGACTAGCGGGGGGGAAGAGACCCAGTACTTC. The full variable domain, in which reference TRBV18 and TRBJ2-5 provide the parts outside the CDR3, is NAGVMQNPRHLVRRRGQEARLRCSPMKGHSHVYWYRQLPEEGLKFMVYLQKENIIDESGMPKERFSAEFPKEGPSILRIQQVVRGDSAAYFCASSPPTSGGEETQYFGPGTRLLVL.

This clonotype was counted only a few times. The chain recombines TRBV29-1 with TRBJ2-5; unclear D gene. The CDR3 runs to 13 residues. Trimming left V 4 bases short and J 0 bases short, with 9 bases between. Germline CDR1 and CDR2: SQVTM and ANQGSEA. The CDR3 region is CSVVRSYQETQYF. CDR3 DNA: TGCAGCGTTGTTAGGAGCTACCAAGAGACCCAGTACTTC.

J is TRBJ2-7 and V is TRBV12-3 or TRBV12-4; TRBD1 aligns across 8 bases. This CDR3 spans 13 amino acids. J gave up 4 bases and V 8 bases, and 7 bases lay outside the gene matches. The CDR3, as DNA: TGTGCCAGCTGTGGCAGGGGGCAGTACGAGCAGTACTTC. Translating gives CASCGRGQYEQYF.

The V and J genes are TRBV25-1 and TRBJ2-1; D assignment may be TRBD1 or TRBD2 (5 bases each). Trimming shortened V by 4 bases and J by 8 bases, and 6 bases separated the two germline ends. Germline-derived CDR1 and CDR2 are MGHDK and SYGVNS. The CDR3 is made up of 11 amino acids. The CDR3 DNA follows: TGTGCCAGCAGTGGAGGGGATGAGCAGTTCTTC. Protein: CASSGGDEQFF.

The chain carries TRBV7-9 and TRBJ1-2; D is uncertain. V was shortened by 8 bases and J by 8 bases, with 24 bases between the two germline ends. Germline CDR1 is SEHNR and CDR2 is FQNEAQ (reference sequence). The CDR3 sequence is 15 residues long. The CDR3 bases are TGTGCCAGCCGATTTTCTGGGTCGCCCCGTGAGGGCTACACCTTC. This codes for CASRFSGSPREGYTF.

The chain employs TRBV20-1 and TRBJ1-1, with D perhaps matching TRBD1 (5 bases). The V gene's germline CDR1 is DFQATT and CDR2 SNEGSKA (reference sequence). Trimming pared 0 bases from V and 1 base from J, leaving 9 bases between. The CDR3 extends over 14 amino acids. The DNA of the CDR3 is TGCAGTGCTAGAGATGGGGGGACGAACACTGAAGCTTTCTTT. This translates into CSARDGGTNTEAFF.